The 3 T cell receptor beta chains below all came from one sample that was sequenced in a study of cytomegalovirus exposure and HLA in healthy donors. PCR amplification relied on 60 Vbeta primers (plus 13 Jbeta primers). Some clones are missing from TCRdb's copy, which holds only in-frame ones; the method was immunoSEQ multiplex PCR. The sample has around 150,000 clones; about 75% are singletons. The sequenced material came from PBMCs. These TCRs come from a man over 45 in good health and CMV-seropositive.

This chain links TRBV2 with TRBJ2-1, with TRBD1 matching over 9 bases. Trimming cost V 8 bases and J 8 bases; bases outside gene matches: 10. Germline V lookup: CDR1 SNHLY, CDR2 FYNNEI. There are 14 residues in the CDR3. The DNA of the CDR3 is TGTGCCAGCTCCGGGGGACAGGGTTACGATGAGCAGTTCTTC. Protein sequence: CASSGGQGYDEQFF.

The chain is built from TRBV5-1 and TRBJ1-2, with TRBD1 matching over 9 bases. Trimming at V came to 4 bases and at J to 7 bases, leaving 2 bases not matched to a gene. Germline CDR1 is SGHRS and CDR2 is YFSETQ. CDR3 length equals 12 residues. The CDR3 here is CASSADRGGYTF. In nucleotides, the CDR3 is TGCGCCAGCAGCGCGGACAGGGGTGGCTACACCTTC.

This rearrangement joins TRBV27 to TRBJ2-6; no clear D gene. V was clipped by 8 bases and J by 3 bases, with 14 bases between them. The CDR3 consists of 15 residues. CDR1 MNHEY and CDR2 SMNVEV come from the germline V gene (reference sequence). CDR3 nucleotide sequence: TGTGCCAGCGGCTTTCGAAAGCGTGGGGCCAACGTCCTGACTTTC. This translates into CASGFRKRGANVLTF.